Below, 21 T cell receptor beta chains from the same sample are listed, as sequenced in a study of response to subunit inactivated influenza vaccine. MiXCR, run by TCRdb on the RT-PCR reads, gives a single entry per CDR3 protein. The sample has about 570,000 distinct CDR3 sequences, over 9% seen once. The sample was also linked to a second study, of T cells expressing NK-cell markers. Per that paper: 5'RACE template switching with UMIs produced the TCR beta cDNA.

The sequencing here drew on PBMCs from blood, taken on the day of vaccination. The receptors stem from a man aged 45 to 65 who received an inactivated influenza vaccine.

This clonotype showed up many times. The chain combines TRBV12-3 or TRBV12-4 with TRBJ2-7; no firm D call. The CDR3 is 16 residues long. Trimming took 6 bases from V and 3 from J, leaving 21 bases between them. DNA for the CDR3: TGTGCCAGCAGCTCCCAGGATCATCTTAACTTCTACGAGCAGTACTTC. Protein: CASSSQDHLNFYEQYF.

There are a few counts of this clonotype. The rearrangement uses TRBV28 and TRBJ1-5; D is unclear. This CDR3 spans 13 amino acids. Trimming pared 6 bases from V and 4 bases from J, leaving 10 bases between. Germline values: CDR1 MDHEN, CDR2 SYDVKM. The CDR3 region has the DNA TGTGCCAGCAGGAACCCGGGGAATCAGCCCCAGCATTTT. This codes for CASRNPGNQPQHF.

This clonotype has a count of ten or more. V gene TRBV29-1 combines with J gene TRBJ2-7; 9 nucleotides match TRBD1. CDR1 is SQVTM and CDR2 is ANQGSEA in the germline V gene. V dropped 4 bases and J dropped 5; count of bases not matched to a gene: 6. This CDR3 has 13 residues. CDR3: CSVGGQGLHEQYF. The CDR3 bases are TGCAGCGTTGGGGGACAGGGTCTCCACGAGCAGTACTTC.

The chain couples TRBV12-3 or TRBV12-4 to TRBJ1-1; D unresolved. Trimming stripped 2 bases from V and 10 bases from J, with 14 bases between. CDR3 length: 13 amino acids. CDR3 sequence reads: CASSLNAESAAFF. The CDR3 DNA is TGTGCCAGCAGTTTAAACGCAGAAAGTGCAGCTTTCTTT.

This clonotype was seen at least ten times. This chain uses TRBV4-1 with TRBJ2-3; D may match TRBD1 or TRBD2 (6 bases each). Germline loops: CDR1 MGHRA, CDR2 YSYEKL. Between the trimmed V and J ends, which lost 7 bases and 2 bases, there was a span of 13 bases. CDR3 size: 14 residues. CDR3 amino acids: CASIGGRDTDTQYF. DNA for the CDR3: TGCGCCAGCATCGGGGGCAGGGACACAGATACGCAGTATTTT.

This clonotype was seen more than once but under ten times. DNA of the CDR3: TGTGCCACCAGCAGAGCCAGAAGGGAGACCCAGTACTTC. Protein sequence: CATSRARRETQYF. The genes are TRBV15 and TRBJ2-5, with unresolved D. Trimming shortened V by 1 base and J by 5 bases, and 8 bases separated the two germline ends. Looked up from germline, CDR1 is LNHNV and CDR2 is YYDKDF (reference sequence). The CDR3 is 13 residues long.

The DNA for the CDR3 is TGTGCCAGCAGTTTATTAGCGGGAGACAGCACCGGGGAGCTGTTTTTT. Translation gives CASSLLAGDSTGELFF. This rearrangement joins TRBV27 to TRBJ2-2; 9 bases map to TRBD2. This CDR3 comprises 16 residues. Losses at the gene ends were 1 base for V and 4 bases for J; bases not matched to a gene: 4. The germline CDR1 and CDR2 sequences are MNHEY and SMNVEV (reference sequence).

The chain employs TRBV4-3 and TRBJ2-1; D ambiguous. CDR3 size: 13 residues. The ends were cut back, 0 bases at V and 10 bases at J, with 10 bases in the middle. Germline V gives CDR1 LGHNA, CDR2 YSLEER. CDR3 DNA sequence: TGCGCCAGCAGCCAAGATGCTACTAACGAGCAGTTCTTC. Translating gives CASSQDATNEQFF.

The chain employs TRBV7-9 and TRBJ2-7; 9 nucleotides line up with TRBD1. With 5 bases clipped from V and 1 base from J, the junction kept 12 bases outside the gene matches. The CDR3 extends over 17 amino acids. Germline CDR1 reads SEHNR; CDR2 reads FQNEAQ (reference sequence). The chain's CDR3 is CASSKGKPGQGSYEQYF. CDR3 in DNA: TGTGCCAGCAGCAAGGGGAAACCGGGACAGGGATCCTACGAGCAGTACTTC.

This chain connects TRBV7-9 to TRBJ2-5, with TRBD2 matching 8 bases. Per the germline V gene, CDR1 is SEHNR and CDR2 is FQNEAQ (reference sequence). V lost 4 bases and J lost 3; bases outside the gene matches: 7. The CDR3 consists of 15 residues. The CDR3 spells CASSSHPLAEETQYF. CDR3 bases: TGTGCCAGCAGCTCTCACCCACTAGCGGAAGAGACCCAGTACTTC.

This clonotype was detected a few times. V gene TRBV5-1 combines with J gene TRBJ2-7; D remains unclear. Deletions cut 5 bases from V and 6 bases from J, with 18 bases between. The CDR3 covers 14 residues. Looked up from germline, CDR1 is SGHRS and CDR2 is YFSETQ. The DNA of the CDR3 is TGCGCCAGCAGGAAGGGCGCAAAATCGGGCGAGCAGTACTTC. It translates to CASRKGAKSGEQYF.

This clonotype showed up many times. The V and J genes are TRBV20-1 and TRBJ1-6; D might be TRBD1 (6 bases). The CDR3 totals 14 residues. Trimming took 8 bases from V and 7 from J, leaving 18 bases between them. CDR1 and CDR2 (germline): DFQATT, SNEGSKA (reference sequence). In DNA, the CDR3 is TGCAGTAACAGGGAGGGCAACTCAAATTCACCCCTCCACTTT. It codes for CSNREGNSNSPLHF.

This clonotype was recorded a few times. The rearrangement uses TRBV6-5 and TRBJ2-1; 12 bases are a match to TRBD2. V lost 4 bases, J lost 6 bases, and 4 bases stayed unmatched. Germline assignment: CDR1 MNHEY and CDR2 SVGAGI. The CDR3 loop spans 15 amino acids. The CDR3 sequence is CASSFGLAGRNEQFF. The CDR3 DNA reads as TGTGCCAGCAGTTTCGGACTAGCGGGACGCAATGAGCAGTTCTTC.

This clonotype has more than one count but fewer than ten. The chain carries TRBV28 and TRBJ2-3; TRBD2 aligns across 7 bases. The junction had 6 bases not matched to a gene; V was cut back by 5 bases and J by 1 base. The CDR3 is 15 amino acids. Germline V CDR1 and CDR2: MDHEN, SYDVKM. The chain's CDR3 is CASSSRGLGTDTQYF. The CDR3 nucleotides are TGTGCCAGCAGTAGCCGTGGACTAGGCACAGATACGCAGTATTTT.

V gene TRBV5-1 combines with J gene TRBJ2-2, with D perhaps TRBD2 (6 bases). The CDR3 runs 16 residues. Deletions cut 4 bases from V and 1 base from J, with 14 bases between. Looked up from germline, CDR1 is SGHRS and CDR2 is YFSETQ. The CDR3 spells CASSVGGALNTGELFF. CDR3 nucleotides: TGCGCCAGCAGCGTGGGCGGGGCCCTGAACACCGGGGAGCTGTTTTTT.

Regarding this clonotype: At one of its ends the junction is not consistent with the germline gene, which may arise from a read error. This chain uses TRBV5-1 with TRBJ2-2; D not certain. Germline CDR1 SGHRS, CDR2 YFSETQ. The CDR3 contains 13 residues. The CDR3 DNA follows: TGCGCCAGCAGCTTGGGGAACGCCGGGGAGCTGTTTTTT. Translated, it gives CASSLGNAGELFF.

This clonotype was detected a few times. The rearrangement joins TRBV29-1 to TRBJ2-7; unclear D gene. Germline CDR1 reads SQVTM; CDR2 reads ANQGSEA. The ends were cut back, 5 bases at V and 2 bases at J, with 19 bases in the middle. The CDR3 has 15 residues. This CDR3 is CSVSLGRRGTYEQYF. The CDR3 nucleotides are TGCAGCGTTTCTCTAGGGCGCCGAGGAACCTACGAGCAGTACTTC.

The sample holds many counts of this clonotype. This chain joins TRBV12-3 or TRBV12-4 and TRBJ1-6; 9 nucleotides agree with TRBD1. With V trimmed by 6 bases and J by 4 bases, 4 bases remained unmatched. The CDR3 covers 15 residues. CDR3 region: CASSGDRGYNSPLHF. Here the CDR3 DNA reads TGTGCCAGCAGCGGTGACAGGGGGTATAATTCACCCCTCCACTTT.

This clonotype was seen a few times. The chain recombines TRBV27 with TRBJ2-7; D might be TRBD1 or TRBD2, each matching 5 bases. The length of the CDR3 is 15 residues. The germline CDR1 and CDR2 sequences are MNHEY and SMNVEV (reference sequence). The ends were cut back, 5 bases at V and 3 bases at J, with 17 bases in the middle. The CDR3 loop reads CASSPGRRVDYEQYF. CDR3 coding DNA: TGTGCCAGCAGTCCGGGACGGCGGGTGGACTACGAGCAGTACTTC.

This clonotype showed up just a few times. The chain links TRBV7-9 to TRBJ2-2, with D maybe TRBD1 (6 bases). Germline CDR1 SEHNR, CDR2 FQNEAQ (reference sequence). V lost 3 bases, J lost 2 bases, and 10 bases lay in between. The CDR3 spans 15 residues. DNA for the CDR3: TGTGCCAGCAGCTTCAGGGGCCCCAACACCGGGGAGCTGTTTTTT. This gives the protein CASSFRGPNTGELFF.

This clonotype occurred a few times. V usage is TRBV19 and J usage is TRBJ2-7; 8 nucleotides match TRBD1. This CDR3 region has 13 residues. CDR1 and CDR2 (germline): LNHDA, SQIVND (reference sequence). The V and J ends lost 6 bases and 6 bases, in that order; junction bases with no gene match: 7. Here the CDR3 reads CASRPGGRGEQYF. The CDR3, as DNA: TGTGCCAGTAGACCAGGGGGCCGAGGCGAGCAGTACTTC. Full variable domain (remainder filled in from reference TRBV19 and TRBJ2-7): DGGITQSPKYLFRKEGQNVTLSCEQNLNHDAMYWYRQDPGQGLRLIYYSQIVNDFQKGDIAEGYSVSREKKESFPLTVTSAQKNPTAFYLCASRPGGRGEQYFGPGTRLTVT.